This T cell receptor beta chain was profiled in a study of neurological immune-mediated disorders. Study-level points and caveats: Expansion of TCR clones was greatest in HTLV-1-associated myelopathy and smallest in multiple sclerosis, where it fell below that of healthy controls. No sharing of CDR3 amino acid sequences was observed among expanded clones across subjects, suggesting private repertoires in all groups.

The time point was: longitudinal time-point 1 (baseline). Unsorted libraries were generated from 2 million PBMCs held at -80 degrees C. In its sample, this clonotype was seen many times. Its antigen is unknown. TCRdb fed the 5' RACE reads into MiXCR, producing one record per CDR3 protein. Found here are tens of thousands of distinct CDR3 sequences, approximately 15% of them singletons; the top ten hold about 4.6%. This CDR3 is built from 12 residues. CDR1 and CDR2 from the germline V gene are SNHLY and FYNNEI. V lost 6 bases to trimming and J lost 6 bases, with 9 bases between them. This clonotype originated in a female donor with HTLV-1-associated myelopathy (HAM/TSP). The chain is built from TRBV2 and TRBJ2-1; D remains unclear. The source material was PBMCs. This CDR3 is CASRPQPNEQFF. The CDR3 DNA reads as TGTGCCAGCAGGCCGCAGCCCAATGAGCAGTTCTTC.